This TCR beta chain came from a study of graft-versus-host responses after intestinal transplantation. Whole-study findings and limits: The study found high graft-versus-host to host-versus-graft clonal ratios in allografts of patients with graft-donor T cell macrochimerism. There were GvH clones found in recipient marrow, and some of them appeared first in ileum or blood.

The protocol was immunoSEQ multiplex PCR, while the TCRdb copy is restricted to in-frame clones and leaves out a portion. The sample lists about 69,000 clones; about nine tenths were seen once. As to this clone: The antigen remains unidentified.

From germline, CDR1 is SGHNT and CDR2 YENEEA. Trimming pared 5 bases from V and 8 bases from J, leaving 16 bases between. This CDR3 has 14 residues. The sequenced sample was bone marrow, obtained 734 days after intestinal transplantation. This clonotype was sampled from a human patient who received an intestinal transplant, so some T cells may come from the graft donor. The rearrangement joins TRBV11-3 to TRBJ2-1, with D unresolved. The CDR3 DNA reads TGTGCCAGCAGCGGTACCGACGGGTCGGATGAGCAGTTCTTC. Translating gives CASSGTDGSDEQFF.